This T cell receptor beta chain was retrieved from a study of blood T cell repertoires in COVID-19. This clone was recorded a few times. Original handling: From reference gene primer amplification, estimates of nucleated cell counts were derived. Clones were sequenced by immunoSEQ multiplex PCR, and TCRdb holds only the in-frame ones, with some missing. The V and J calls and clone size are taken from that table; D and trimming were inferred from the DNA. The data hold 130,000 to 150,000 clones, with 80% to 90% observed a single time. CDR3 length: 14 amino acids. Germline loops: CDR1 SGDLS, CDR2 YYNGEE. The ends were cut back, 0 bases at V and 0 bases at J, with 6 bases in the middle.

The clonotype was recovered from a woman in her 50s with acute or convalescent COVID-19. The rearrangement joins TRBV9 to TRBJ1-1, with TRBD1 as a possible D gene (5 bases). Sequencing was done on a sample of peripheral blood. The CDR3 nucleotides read TGTGCCAGCAGCGTAGGACAGATGAACACTGAAGCTTTCTTT. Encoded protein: CASSVGQMNTEAFF.